Each of the 8 T cell receptor beta chains below was sequenced from the same sample in a study of sequential checkpoint blockade in melanoma. Treatment noted: randomized to nivolumab then ipilimumab (arm A) or the reverse (arm B). Some clones are missing from TCRdb's copy, which holds only in-frame ones; the method was immunoSEQ multiplex PCR. The profile shows 8,000 to 10,000 clones, roughly 23% of them singletons. This material consisted of tumor tissue (inferred from file names), taken from a patient given nivolumab and ipilimumab in sequence. The origin of the receptors is a human donor with melanoma.

The chain couples TRBV29-1 to TRBJ2-2, with 8 bases identical to TRBD2. Germline CDR1 and CDR2: SQVTM and ANQGSEA. V was clipped by 3 bases and J by 6 bases; unmatched bases: 9. This CDR3 contains 15 residues. The CDR3 protein is CSVDSGGPIAGELFF. Here the CDR3 DNA reads TGCAGCGTTGACAGCGGGGGACCGATCGCCGGGGAGCTGTTTTTT.

The chain couples TRBV6-1 to TRBJ1-3, with D tentatively TRBD1 (5 bases). The germline gives CDR1 MNHNS, CDR2 SASEGT. The CDR3 has 14 amino acids. V was shortened by 1 base and J by 4 bases, with 8 bases between the two germline ends. The CDR3 reads CASSEDDRGNTIYF. CDR3 bases: TGTGCCAGCAGTGAAGACGACAGAGGAAACACCATATATTTT.

In this sample, this clone turned up a few times. This chain uses TRBV28 with TRBJ1-5, with D possibly TRBD1 on 5 matching bases. Trimming pared 3 bases from V and 0 bases from J, leaving 9 bases between. The CDR3 is 15 residues long. CDR1 and CDR2 from the germline V gene are MDHEN and SYDVKM. DNA for the CDR3: TGTGCCAGCAGTTTGACAGCTTATAGCAATCAGCCCCAGCATTTT. It is translated as CASSLTAYSNQPQHF. The full variable domain, its missing parts supplied by reference TRBV28 and TRBJ1-5, is DVKVTQSSRYLVKRTGEKVFLECVQDMDHENMFWYRQDPGLGLRLIYFSYDVKMKEKGDIPEGYSVSREKKERFSLILESASTNQTSMYLCASSLTAYSNQPQHFGDGTRLSIL.

The chain carries TRBV11-3 and TRBJ1-5; tentative D call: TRBD1 (5 bases). Germline V gene lookup returns CDR1 SGHNT and CDR2 YENEEA. Trimming shortened V by 1 base and J by 11 bases, and 18 bases separated the two germline ends. This CDR3 comprises 15 residues. Here the CDR3 reads CASSLVGGDQRTQHF. In DNA, the CDR3 is TGTGCCAGCAGCTTAGTCGGAGGGGATCAGCGGACCCAGCATTTT.

This chain uses TRBV11-3 with TRBJ2-7; weak D call: TRBD2 (5 bases). Germline lookup yields CDR1 SGHNT and CDR2 YENEEA. The V and J ends lost 2 bases and 4 bases respectively, with 18 bases between them. CDR3 length: 16 residues. CDR3 bases: TGTGCCAGCAGCTTAAGGCCCAGCGGCAGGATTTACGAGCAGTACGTC. This gives the protein CASSLRPSGRIYEQYV.

This chain uses TRBV11-3 with TRBJ1-5; D perhaps matches TRBD1 (6 bases). Trimming took off 4 bases at V and 0 bases at J, with 10 bases between the two ends. The CDR3 totals 15 residues. CDR1 and CDR2 from the germline V gene are SGHNT and YENEEA. DNA of the CDR3: TGTGCCAGCAGCTGGCAGGGGTTTAGCAATCAGCCCCAGCATTTT. Translation gives CASSWQGFSNQPQHF.

V is TRBV29-1 and J is TRBJ1-1; D may be TRBD1 (6 bases). Germline V lookup: CDR1 SQVTM, CDR2 ANQGSEA. Deletions cut 5 bases from V and 6 bases from J, with 19 bases between. The CDR3 is 14 residues long. CDR3 residues: CSVRGGTGSAEAFF. CDR3 sequence (DNA): TGCAGCGTTAGGGGGGGAACCGGTAGTGCTGAAGCTTTCTTT.

This clone was recorded a few times. The rearrangement joins TRBV25-1 to TRBJ2-5; 7 bases map to TRBD2. This CDR3 spans 14 amino acids. The V gene's germline CDR1 is MGHDK and CDR2 SYGVNS. Germline trimming cut 2 bases from V and 5 bases from J; bases unmatched to any gene: 5. The CDR3 nucleotides are TGTGCCAGCAGTGAAGAGGGAGGGGCCGAGACCCAGTACTTC. Translating it yields CASSEEGGAETQYF.